The rows below give T cell receptor beta chains drawn from one sample of a study of T-cell memory formation after mild COVID-19. In TCRdb, the 5' RACE reads were re-called with MiXCR into one record per CDR3 protein. The data hold 280,000 or so distinct CDR3 sequences, with around 8% observed a single time. What was sequenced was PBMCs or a T cell subset sorted from them (not recorded which). The receptors originated from a man between 18 and 29 years old who had mild COVID-19 (a few samples of this study predate the infection). Cell type and time point are not known. CDR3s include the opening cysteine and the closing phenylalanine or tryptophan.

V: TRBV4-3; J: TRBJ1-3; CDR3: CASSQVAGDSGNTIYF
V: TRBV12-3/TRBV12-4; J: TRBJ2-3; CDR3: CASTWGGTDTQYF
V: TRBV5-1; J: TRBJ1-2; CDR3: CASSTQPGQGAEGYTF
V: TRBV4-3; J: TRBJ2-1; CDR3: CASSQDKGYNEQFF
V: TRBV2; J: TRBJ2-5; CDR3: CASSALAGAAKTQYF
V: TRBV7-3; J: TRBJ2-1; CDR3: CASSLIGGGAEQFF
V: TRBV12-3/TRBV12-4; J: TRBJ2-3; CDR3: CASSLAPQASTDTQYF
V: TRBV6-6; J: TRBJ1-1; CDR3: CASTISGRSEAFF
V: TRBV5-4; J: TRBJ1-6; CDR3: CASSLGGLPLHF
V: TRBV7-2; J: TRBJ1-2; CDR3: CASSQPNYGYTF
V: TRBV7-3; J: TRBJ1-1; CDR3: CASSSAGETEAFF
V: TRBV7-2; J: TRBJ2-5; CDR3: CASTPRTLETQYF
V: TRBV6-5; J: TRBJ1-1; CDR3: CASSYSSVGGRTEAFF
V: TRBV7-9; J: TRBJ1-4; CDR3: CASSLWGDGEKLFF
V: TRBV6-6; J: TRBJ2-5; CDR3: CASSQGSAQETQYF
V: TRBV5-1; J: TRBJ2-1; CDR3: CASRALADTYNEQFF
V: TRBV2; J: TRBJ2-7; CDR3: CASVTGTGGDEQYF
V: TRBV5-5; J: TRBJ1-5; CDR3: CASSLSREIRPQHF
V: TRBV5-1; J: TRBJ2-3; CDR3: CASSYDTPSTDTQYF
V: TRBV4-1; J: TRBJ2-7; CDR3: CASSQDPPMTGSYEQYF
V: TRBV5-1; J: TRBJ1-1; CDR3: CASSLQGYHGTEAFF
V: TRBV12-3/TRBV12-4; J: TRBJ2-3; CDR3: CASSGKGTSTDTQYF
V: TRBV12-3/TRBV12-4; J: TRBJ1-2; CDR3: CASRRTTYGYTF
V: TRBV7-3; J: TRBJ2-1; CDR3: CASSSWTSGDFSYNEQFF
V: TRBV7-9; J: TRBJ2-6; CDR3: CASSLLLGANVLTF
V: TRBV12-3/TRBV12-4; J: TRBJ1-3; CDR3: CASSIRQGRNTIYF
V: TRBV7-6; J: TRBJ2-1; CDR3: CASSLQGSRPPYNEQFF
V: TRBV11-2; J: TRBJ1-5; CDR3: CASSVGTGGQPQHF
V: TRBV5-1; J: TRBJ1-5; CDR3: CASSFSGEDQPQHF
V: TRBV3-1; J: TRBJ1-6; CDR3: CASSRQSSTLHF
V: TRBV5-6; J: TRBJ2-1; CDR3: CASSLVVPHEQFF
V: TRBV12-3/TRBV12-4; J: TRBJ1-1; CDR3: CASRGTYRVLNTEAFF
V: TRBV5-1; J: TRBJ1-3; CDR3: CASSPGQVSGNTIYF
V: TRBV5-1; J: TRBJ2-7; CDR3: CASSLIGGAYEQYF
V: TRBV29-1; J: TRBJ1-1; CDR3: CSAAGRGDTEAFF
V: TRBV4-1; J: TRBJ2-3; CDR3: CASSQAHPVPDTQYF
V: TRBV4-2; J: TRBJ1-5; CDR3: CASSQDMRQANQPQHF
V: TRBV7-6; J: TRBJ2-5; CDR3: CASSPQPWETQYF
V: TRBV4-2; J: TRBJ2-5; CDR3: CASSPQTGGQETQYF
V: TRBV10-2; J: TRBJ2-7; CDR3: CASSEGHEQYF
V: TRBV29-1; J: TRBJ2-1; CDR3: CSVVRNSGEQFF
V: TRBV7-2; J: TRBJ2-3; CDR3: CASSLRNTDTQYF
V: TRBV7-2; J: TRBJ2-1; CDR3: CASRIAGGIFNEQFF
V: TRBV5-1; J: TRBJ2-7; CDR3: CASSRGEMDGVAYEQYF
V: TRBV7-2; J: TRBJ2-2; CDR3: CASSPQGFQGRSTGELFF
V: TRBV15; J: TRBJ1-3; CDR3: CATSPGAAPSGNTIYF
V: TRBV7-9; J: TRBJ2-4; CDR3: CASSGMGLQGTKNIQYF
V: TRBV5-6; J: TRBJ1-5; CDR3: CASSLRPGVGQPQHF
V: TRBV6-1; J: TRBJ2-1; CDR3: CASTRAGSAADEQFF
V: TRBV7-3; J: TRBJ2-3; CDR3: CASSQGTDTQYF
V: TRBV19; J: TRBJ1-1; CDR3: CASSIQGMNTEAFF
V: TRBV3-1; J: TRBJ2-3; CDR3: CASSQGSGGPNTQYF